These 25 T cell receptor beta chains were sequenced from one sample in a study of post-analysis software for immune sequencing data. Sequencing libraries made from TCR beta cDNA carried unique molecular identifiers. TCRdb fed the PCR reads into MiXCR, producing one record per CDR3 protein. The sample carries some 890,000 distinct CDR3 sequences, 53% recorded once. The antigens of these receptors remain unknown. Overall study results and limits: Relative to controls, patients had a few TRBV segments at higher frequency, with TRBV5-6, TRBV5-1 and TRBV20-1 among these.

Material for sequencing was blood. These receptors all stem from a girl between 10 and 17 years old with multiple sclerosis.

V and J are TRBV4-2 and TRBJ2-4; 13 bases agree with TRBD2. The CDR3 is made up of 16 amino acids. The germline V gene encodes CDR1 LGHNA and CDR2 YNFKEQ. J lost 4 bases, V lost 0 bases, and 0 bases had no gene match. This chain's CDR3 is CASSQETSGGKNIQYF. DNA of the CDR3: TGTGCCAGCAGCCAAGAGACTAGCGGGGGGAAAAACATTCAGTACTTC.

V gene TRBV14 combines with J gene TRBJ2-7; TRBD2 agrees at 7 bases. The CDR3 is 13 residues long. CDR1 and CDR2 from the germline V gene are SGHDN and FVKESK. After removal of 4 bases from V and 10 bases from J, the junction contained 10 bases not matched to a gene. The CDR3 is CASSPARGAGQYF. Here the CDR3 DNA reads TGTGCCAGCAGCCCCGCCCGCGGAGCGGGACAGTACTTC.

The chain carries TRBV7-9 and TRBJ2-5, with 12 bases identical to TRBD2. Germline CDR1 SEHNR, CDR2 FQNEAQ (reference sequence). The CDR3 is 16 amino acids. The V gene end was trimmed by 5 bases and the J gene end by 2 bases; junction bases not matched to a gene: 6. The CDR3 here is CASSARGLAGQETQYF. The CDR3 DNA reads TGTGCCAGCAGCGCACGCGGACTAGCGGGGCAAGAGACCCAGTACTTC. The full variable domain, rest sourced from reference TRBV7-9 and TRBJ2-5, is DTGVSQNPRHKITKRGQNVTFRCDPISEHNRLYWYRQTLGQGPEFLTYFQNEAQLEKSRLLSDRFSAERPKGSFSTLEIQRTEQGDSAMYLCASSARGLAGQETQYFGPGTRLLVL.

This CDR3 is CASSPHWDRGYEQYF. CDR3 DNA: TGTGCCAGCAGTCCCCACTGGGACAGGGGCTACGAGCAGTACTTC. The chain joins TRBV12-3 or TRBV12-4 to TRBJ2-7; 10 bases match TRBD1. Unmatched junction bases numbered 7, after V lost 5 bases and J lost 3 bases. The CDR3 consists of 15 residues.

Of note for this clonotype: A junction end diverges from the germline sequence, so it may reflect a read error. CDR3 nucleotide sequence: TGTGCCGGCAGCCAAACTTGGACGGAACGTAATGAAAAACTGTTTTTT. This gives the protein CAGSQTWTERNEKLFF. The genes are TRBV5-6 and TRBJ1-4; D gene ambiguous. The CDR3 contains 16 residues. Germline loops: CDR1 SGHDT, CDR2 YYEEEE.

The rearrangement joins TRBV29-1 to TRBJ2-1, with 8 nucleotides matching TRBD2. This CDR3 has 14 residues. The germline gives CDR1 SQVTM, CDR2 ANQGSEA. Unmatched junction bases numbered 11, after V lost 6 bases and J lost 7 bases. CDR3 in amino acids: CSVLREDPENEQFF. The CDR3 nucleotides read TGCAGCGTGCTGCGGGAGGACCCGGAGAATGAGCAGTTCTTC.

This clonotype was seen more than once but under ten times. The chain employs TRBV29-1 and TRBJ1-2; TRBD1 aligns across 9 bases. The germline V gene has CDR1 SQVTM and CDR2 ANQGSEA. Trimming cost V 6 bases and J 2 bases; bases outside gene matches: 7. This CDR3 spans 14 amino acids. The CDR3: CSVEPGTGNYGYTF. CDR3 coding DNA: TGCAGCGTCGAGCCCGGGACAGGGAACTATGGCTACACCTTC.

This clonotype was observed a handful of times. The chain joins TRBV12-3 or TRBV12-4 to TRBJ2-4; TRBD2 might be the D (7 bases). This CDR3 comprises 15 residues. Deletions cut 4 bases from V and 5 bases from J, with 15 bases between. CDR3 loop: CASSSRGGEENIQYF. In DNA form, the CDR3 reads TGTGCCAGCAGTTCCCGAGGGGGGGAGGAAAACATTCAGTACTTC.

This rearrangement joins TRBV7-9 to TRBJ1-2; unclear D gene. In germline, CDR1 is SEHNR, CDR2 FQNEAQ (reference sequence). V was shortened by 5 bases and J by 4 bases, with 2 bases between the two germline ends. The CDR3 is 10 amino acids. Written as DNA, the CDR3 is TGTGCCAGCAGCACCTATGGCTACACCTTC. Its protein is CASSTYGYTF.

This clonotype has more than one count but fewer than ten. The rearrangement uses TRBV12-3 or TRBV12-4 and TRBJ1-2; D not certain. This CDR3 is built from 13 residues. V lost 4 bases, J lost 4 bases, and 10 bases lay in between. The CDR3 DNA reads as TGTGCCAGCAGTTCTCTAGGGTTCTATGGCTACACCTTC. Protein product: CASSSLGFYGYTF.

Only one count was recorded for this clonotype. The gene calls are TRBV6-6 and TRBJ2-4; possible D gene TRBD2, 5 bases. TRBJ2-7 explains the end of the DNA better; the J call may be wrong. The CDR3 extends over 13 amino acids. CDR1 and CDR2 (germline): MNHNY, SVGAGI (reference sequence). CDR3 in DNA: TGTGCCAGCAGTTTGGGGAGTCCCAACGAGCAGTACTTC. This encodes CASSLGSPNEQYF.

The V and J genes are TRBV12-3 or TRBV12-4 and TRBJ2-3; TRBD2 matches at 10 bases. The CDR3 length is 17 residues. The J segment lost 4 bases and the V segment lost 5 bases, leaving 12 bases of the junction unmatched. DNA of the CDR3: TGTGCCAGCAGTCCTGCTGAGCTAGCGGGAGTATCAGATACGCAGTATTTT. Translation gives CASSPAELAGVSDTQYF.

This chain uses TRBV6-1 with TRBJ2-7, with 7 bases identical to TRBD1. The CDR3 length is 13 residues. With V trimmed by 7 bases and J by 2 bases, 5 bases remained unmatched. Germline assignment: CDR1 MNHNS and CDR2 SASEGT. The CDR3 reads CASNQGETYEQYF. The CDR3, as DNA: TGTGCCAGCAATCAGGGGGAAACCTACGAGCAGTACTTC.

The rearrangement joins TRBV7-6 to TRBJ1-1; D not certain. The CDR3 runs to 14 residues. The germline V gene has CDR1 SGHVS and CDR2 FNYEAQ. The ends were cut back, 5 bases at V and 5 bases at J, with 15 bases in the middle. For the CDR3, the DNA is TGTGCCAGCAGCCGGGGATTCTCGGCAACTGAAGCTTTCTTT. Amino acids: CASSRGFSATEAFF.

The chain couples TRBV12-3 or TRBV12-4 to TRBJ2-5; 11 bases fit TRBD2. The end of the DNA is better explained by TRBJ2-7, so the J call may be wrong. The CDR3 consists of 15 residues. Here the CDR3 DNA reads TGTGCCAGCAGTTTCCTAGCGGGGGGAACCTACGAGCAGTACTTC. Protein product: CASSFLAGGTYEQYF.

The chain uses TRBV10-3 and TRBJ1-2, with 8 bases aligning to TRBD1. V shed 4 bases, J shed 4 bases, and the junction held 11 bases outside the gene matches. Germline V gene data show CDR1 as ENHRY and CDR2 as SYGVKD. The length of the CDR3 is 16 residues. The CDR3 nucleotides are TGTGCCATCAGTGTGCTAGGGACAGGTAAACCCTATGGCTACACCTTC. Amino acid sequence: CAISVLGTGKPYGYTF.

Here the CDR3 reads CSARASSGSFEQYF. The CDR3 nucleotides read TGCAGTGCTAGGGCGAGCAGCGGGAGTTTTGAGCAGTACTTC. V is TRBV20-1 and J is TRBJ2-7, with 8 positions matching TRBD2. The CDR3 extends over 14 amino acids. CDR1 is DFQATT and CDR2 is SNEGSKA in the germline V gene (reference sequence). Germline trimming cut 3 bases from V and 7 bases from J; bases unmatched to any gene: 11.

To note about this clonotype: One junction end disagrees with the germline gene, perhaps due to a read error. The chain joins TRBV6-6 to TRBJ2-4; D possibly corresponds to TRBD2 (6 bases). The CDR3 sequence is 13 residues long. In germline, CDR1 is MNHNY, CDR2 SVGAGI (reference sequence). The CDR3 reads CVSRVGSGNIQYF. For the CDR3, the DNA is TGTGTCAGCAGGGTCGGGAGCGGGAACATTCAGTACTTC.

This CDR3 is CASSIVGTGTYEQYF. CDR3 nucleotides: TGTGCCAGCAGTATAGTGGGGACAGGCACCTACGAGCAGTACTTC. The rearrangement joins TRBV7-2 to TRBJ2-7, with 8 bases matching TRBD1. Germline V lookup: CDR1 SGHTA, CDR2 FQGNSA. J was trimmed by 2 bases and V by 6 bases; bases with no gene match: 9. The CDR3 consists of 15 residues.

This clonotype was seen only a few times. The rearrangement joins TRBV4-1 to TRBJ2-7, with 8 bases identical to TRBD2. The V gene end was trimmed by 5 bases and the J gene end by 1 base; junction bases not matched to a gene: 7. This CDR3 region has 15 residues. CDR1 and CDR2 from the germline V gene are MGHRA and YSYEKL. The DNA for the CDR3 is TGCGCCAGCAGCGCTTATGCGGGGGGTTCCTACGAGCAGTACTTC. Translating gives CASSAYAGGSYEQYF.

In this sample, this clonotype turned up a few times. V and J are TRBV7-2 and TRBJ2-7; 7 nucleotides line up with TRBD1. The CDR3 consists of 14 residues. In germline, CDR1 is SGHTA, CDR2 FQGNSA. V was pared by 5 bases and J by 1 base, with 5 bases of the junction left unmatched. The CDR3 spells CASSPLTGSYEQYF. The CDR3, as DNA: TGTGCCAGCAGCCCGTTGACAGGGTCCTACGAGCAGTACTTC.

The CDR3 DNA is TGCAGTGCAGGGTACGAGGTCTACGAGCAGTACTTC. Protein product: CSAGYEVYEQYF. The gene calls are TRBV20-1 and TRBJ2-4; D is ambiguous. The J call may be in error: the DNA end matches TRBJ2-7 better. The CDR3 loop spans 12 amino acids. CDR1 is DFQATT, CDR2 SNEGSKA, per germline (reference sequence).

V and J are TRBV6-6 and TRBJ2-3; 10 bases are a match to TRBD2. CDR3 size: 17 residues. Germline-derived CDR1 and CDR2 are MNHNY and SVGAGI (reference sequence). The V and J ends lost 7 bases and 1 base, in that order; junction bases with no gene match: 11. CDR3 DNA: TGTGCCAGCACCCTAAGCGGGAGGGTCGTAGGCACAGATACGCAGTATTTT. Translation gives CASTLSGRVVGTDTQYF.

The chain is built from TRBV12-3 or TRBV12-4 and TRBJ2-5; D remains ambiguous. Trimming removed 5 bases from V and 1 base from J, with 11 bases in between. The CDR3 is 14 residues long. The CDR3 nucleotides are TGTGCCAGCAGTCCGGCGGCCCTCCAAGAGACCCAGTACTTC. It encodes CASSPAALQETQYF.

This clonotype was counted a few times. The chain is built from TRBV12-3 or TRBV12-4 and TRBJ1-2; D unresolved. The CDR3 is 14 amino acids. Trimming took 5 bases from V and 4 from J, leaving 14 bases between them. The CDR3 nucleotides are TGTGCCAGCAGTCAGACCTTGACCCGCTATGGCTACACCTTC. This translates into CASSQTLTRYGYTF.